What follows describes a single T cell receptor (beta chain). This entry is derived from a study of blood T cell repertoires in COVID-19. CDR1 and CDR2 (germline): SGHVS, FQNEAQ. V lost 5 bases, J lost 2 bases, and 12 bases lay in between. This CDR3 has 14 amino acids. Assay: immunoSEQ multiplex PCR; the TCRdb copy retains only in-frame clones and omits some. The table records over 150,000 clones, 70% to 90% of them present only once. The source is a man aged 55-75 years with COVID-19, enrolled during active disease. The V call is TRBV7-8, the J call TRBJ1-1; a weak D match, TRBD1 (6 bases). Sample: peripheral blood. The CDR3 nucleotides are TGTGCCAGCAGCGTAAGGGGGGGTAACACTGAAGCTTTCTTT. The encoded protein is CASSVRGGNTEAFF.